These 24 T cell receptor beta chains came from one sample sequenced in a study of monozygotic twins with cystic fibrosis. Clones were read by immunoSEQ multiplex PCR, and TCRdb kept only the in-frame ones, dropping some. This table holds about 16,000 clones, around 96% found once. Sequencing was done on a sample of blood. The origin of the receptors is a girl aged 2 to 10 with cystic fibrosis.

The V and J genes are TRBV6-5 and TRBJ1-1; D is undetermined. With 5 bases removed from V and 8 bases from J, the gap between germline ends came to 18 bases. Germline V gives CDR1 MNHEY, CDR2 SVGAGI. The CDR3 covers 14 residues. The CDR3 DNA follows: TGTGCCAGCAGTGTCCAATCTACAGCTCGGGAAGCTTTCTTT. This codes for CASSVQSTAREAFF.

The rearrangement links TRBV28 to TRBJ2-7; TRBD2 matches 11 bases. Trimming cost V 1 base and J 1 base; bases outside gene matches: 9. The CDR3 has 18 amino acids. In germline, CDR1 is MDHEN, CDR2 SYDVKM. CDR3 sequence (DNA): TGTGCCAGCAGTTTATCCGTCCTGGCTAGCGGGGGGTCCTACGAGCAGTACTTC. This codes for CASSLSVLASGGSYEQYF.

V and J are TRBV25-1 and TRBJ1-1; D gene ambiguous. From germline, CDR1 is MGHDK and CDR2 SYGVNS. V was clipped by 3 bases and J by 0 bases, with 11 bases between them. This CDR3 region has 15 residues. The CDR3 region has the DNA TGTGCCAGCAGTGATCCGGGGAGCATGAACACTGAAGCTTTCTTT. Amino acids: CASSDPGSMNTEAFF. The full variable domain, with the rest looked up from reference TRBV25-1 and TRBJ1-1, is EADIYQTPRYLVIGTGKKITLECSQTMGHDKMYWYQQDPGMELHLIHYSYGVNSTEKGDLSSESTVSRIRTEHFPLTLESARPSHTSQYLCASSDPGSMNTEAFFGQGTRLTVV.

The CDR3 DNA is TGTGCCACCAGCAGAGAGGTAGCGGGGGGGCACAATGAGCAGTTCTTC. It is translated as CATSREVAGGHNEQFF. The chain is built from TRBV15 and TRBJ2-1, with TRBD2 matching over 11 bases. CDR3 length: 16 amino acids. From germline, CDR1 is LNHNV and CDR2 YYDKDF (reference sequence). V was pared by 0 bases and J by 5 bases, with 3 bases of the junction left unmatched.

The chain joins TRBV28 to TRBJ2-7; no definite D call. The V end lost 6 bases, the J end lost 2 bases, and 11 bases lay between the germline ends. The CDR3 totals 13 residues. In germline, CDR1 is MDHEN, CDR2 SYDVKM. Here the CDR3 reads CASRQVSPYEQYF. The CDR3, as DNA: TGTGCCAGCAGGCAGGTGTCCCCCTACGAGCAGTACTTC.

This clone appeared a single time. Here the CDR3 DNA reads TGTGCCAGTAGTATAGTTGCCGGGACACAGAACACTGAAGCTTTCTTT. Protein: CASSIVAGTQNTEAFF. This chain joins TRBV19 and TRBJ1-1, with D perhaps TRBD1 (6 bases). Deletions cut 1 base from V and 1 base from J, with 13 bases between. The CDR3 loop spans 16 amino acids. The germline gives CDR1 LNHDA, CDR2 SQIVND (reference sequence).

J is TRBJ1-5 and V is TRBV2; 7 nucleotides line up with TRBD1. The CDR3 sequence is 15 residues long. V gave up 5 bases and J gave up 7 bases; unmatched junction bases: 11. The germline CDR1 and CDR2 sequences are SNHLY and FYNNEI. CDR3 coding DNA: TGTGCCAGCAGTTTCACGCCGGGACAGTCACAGCCCCAGCATTTT. This translates into CASSFTPGQSQPQHF.

This chain links TRBV15 with TRBJ1-4; the D gene is possibly TRBD1 (6 bases). CDR3 size: 15 residues. Germline V lookup: CDR1 LNHNV, CDR2 YYDKDF (reference sequence). Trimming cost V 3 bases and J 7 bases, with 15 bases left between them. CDR3 DNA sequence: TGTGCCACCAGCAGCGGGAGGGGGAATGGTGAAAAACTGTTTTTT. Translating it yields CATSSGRGNGEKLFF. The full variable domain, its missing parts supplied by reference TRBV15 and TRBJ1-4, is DAMVIQNPRYQVTQFGKPVTLSCSQTLNHNVMYWYQQKSSQAPKLLFHYYDKDFNNEADTPDNFQSRRPNTSFCFLDIRSPGLGDTAMYLCATSSGRGNGEKLFFGSGTQLSVL.

V and J are TRBV5-6 and TRBJ1-1; perhaps TRBD1 as D (6 bases). The CDR3 covers 17 residues. Germline CDR1 and CDR2: SGHDT and YYEEEE. The ends were cut back, 6 bases at V and 0 bases at J, with 21 bases in the middle. CDR3 region: CASTNRVGPFLNTEAFF. In DNA, the CDR3 is TGTGCCAGCACCAACAGGGTAGGGCCTTTTCTGAACACTGAAGCTTTCTTT.

The V and J genes are TRBV2 and TRBJ1-1; D is possibly TRBD1 (5 bases). Germline V lookup: CDR1 SNHLY, CDR2 FYNNEI. The CDR3 has 13 amino acids. Trimming took off 8 bases at V and 5 bases at J, with 15 bases between the two ends. This chain's CDR3 is CASVASEGTEAFF. CDR3 sequence (DNA): TGTGCCAGCGTGGCCTCCGAGGGGACTGAAGCTTTCTTT. Variable domain in full (rest from reference TRBV2 and TRBJ1-1): EPEVTQTPSHQVTQMGQEVILRCVPISNHLYFYWYRQILGQKVEFLVSFYNNEISEKSEIFDDQFSVERPDGSNFTLKIRSTKLEDSAMYFCASVASEGTEAFFGQGTRLTVV.

V gene TRBV29-1 combines with J gene TRBJ1-2; TRBD1 might be the D (5 bases). In germline, CDR1 is SQVTM, CDR2 ANQGSEA. The CDR3 contains 14 residues. V gave up 7 bases and J gave up 2 bases, with 17 bases separating them. DNA for the CDR3: TGCAGCGGGGGTCCGGGACCGAAGAACTATGGCTACACCTTC. It yields the protein CSGGPGPKNYGYTF.

V usage is TRBV9 and J usage is TRBJ2-1, with 7 bases aligning to TRBD2. Germline lookup yields CDR1 SGDLS and CDR2 YYNGEE. V shed 0 bases and J 5 bases; nucleotides not matched to a gene: 8. CDR3 length: 16 amino acids. The CDR3 nucleotides are TGTGCCAGCAGCGTAGCGGGGGGTTCCCCAAACAATGAGCAGTTCTTC. Its translation: CASSVAGGSPNNEQFF.

The chain combines TRBV2 with TRBJ2-5, with D hard to call. This CDR3 has 13 amino acids. Trimming cost V 3 bases and J 2 bases, with 7 bases left between them. Germline V gene data show CDR1 as SNHLY and CDR2 as FYNNEI. The CDR3 loop is CASSDVGQETQYF. In nucleotides, the CDR3 is TGTGCCAGCAGTGATGTGGGGCAAGAGACCCAGTACTTC.

The chain is built from TRBV5-1 and TRBJ2-3; TRBD1 aligns across 8 bases. J gave up 3 bases and V 4 bases, and 7 bases lay outside the gene matches. The CDR3 contains 15 residues. Germline V gene sequence: CDR1 SGHRS, CDR2 YFSETQ. The CDR3 protein is CASSPDRVITDTQYF. The CDR3 DNA follows: TGCGCCAGCAGCCCGGACAGGGTGATTACAGATACGCAGTATTTT. Full variable domain (remainder filled in from reference TRBV5-1 and TRBJ2-3): KAGVTQTPRYLIKTRGQQVTLSCSPISGHRSVSWYQQTPGQGLQFLFEYFSETQRNKGNFPGRFSGRQFSNSRSEMNVSTLELGDSALYLCASSPDRVITDTQYFGPGTRLTVL.

This chain links TRBV19 with TRBJ1-5, with D perhaps matching TRBD1 (6 bases). Trimming removed 5 bases from V and 3 bases from J, with 11 bases in between. The germline CDR1 and CDR2 sequences are LNHDA and SQIVND (reference sequence). The CDR3 covers 14 residues. CDR3 nucleotides: TGTGCCAGTAGTCTCTACAGGGACAATCAGCCCCAGCATTTT. Translation: CASSLYRDNQPQHF. The full variable domain, in which reference TRBV19 and TRBJ1-5 provide the parts outside the CDR3, is DGGITQSPKYLFRKEGQNVTLSCEQNLNHDAMYWYRQDPGQGLRLIYYSQIVNDFQKGDIAEGYSVSREKKESFPLTVTSAQKNPTAFYLCASSLYRDNQPQHFGDGTRLSIL.

This clone was seen a single time. The V call is TRBV25-1, the J call TRBJ2-5; possible D gene TRBD1, 6 bases. CDR3 length: 13 amino acids. Germline V lookup: CDR1 MGHDK, CDR2 SYGVNS. Trimming removed 2 bases at V and 8 bases at J, with 12 bases between. The CDR3, as DNA: TGTGCCAGCAGTGAAAGACAGGCAAGCACCCAGTACTTC. Its protein is CASSERQASTQYF.

The V gene is TRBV5-5, the J gene TRBJ1-3; possible D gene TRBD1, 5 bases. Looked up from germline, CDR1 is SGHKS and CDR2 is YYEKEE (reference sequence). This CDR3 region has 16 residues. Trimming removed 4 bases at V and 0 bases at J, with 14 bases between. The CDR3 DNA reads as TGTGCCAGCAGCCCGGGACTTTTGAGCTCTGGAAACACCATATATTTT. Translation gives CASSPGLLSSGNTIYF.

The V gene is TRBV5-6, the J gene TRBJ2-1, with D tentatively TRBD2 (6 bases). Germline-derived CDR1 and CDR2 are SGHDT and YYEEEE. V was trimmed by 4 bases and J by 4 bases, leaving 12 bases between them. There are 14 residues in the CDR3. The DNA of the CDR3 is TGTGCCAGCAGCCCCTTCGGGGGATACAATGAGCAGTTCTTC. Its translation: CASSPFGGYNEQFF.

V is TRBV2 and J is TRBJ2-1; D is possibly TRBD2 (6 bases). The V gene's germline CDR1 is SNHLY and CDR2 FYNNEI. The CDR3 spans 14 residues. Trimming cost V 3 bases and J 6 bases, with 12 bases left between them. CDR3 residues: CASSDQEGPNEQFF. The CDR3 nucleotides read TGTGCCAGCAGTGATCAGGAGGGGCCCAATGAGCAGTTCTTC.

CDR3 coding DNA: TGTGCCAGCAGCTTAGCGGGGGTAGAGACCCAGTACTTC. Encoded protein: CASSLAGVETQYF. The V call is TRBV7-8, the J call TRBJ2-5; D may be TRBD1 or TRBD2 (5 bases each). V was trimmed by 0 bases and J by 4 bases, leaving 6 bases between them. The CDR3 has 13 amino acids. The germline V gene encodes CDR1 SGHVS and CDR2 FQNEAQ.

This chain links TRBV27 with TRBJ2-2; tentative D call: TRBD1 (7 bases). Trimming stripped 5 bases from V and 7 bases from J, with 14 bases between. The length of the CDR3 is 14 residues. Germline-derived CDR1 and CDR2 are MNHEY and SMNVEV (reference sequence). The CDR3 is CASSIRRGDGELFF. CDR3 nucleotide sequence: TGTGCCAGCAGTATTCGCAGGGGGGACGGGGAGCTGTTTTTT.

This chain uses TRBV5-6 with TRBJ1-3; no clear D. Germline CDR1 is SGHDT and CDR2 is YYEEEE. CDR3 size: 12 residues. V dropped 1 base and J dropped 1 base, with 0 bases sitting between them. CDR3 sequence (DNA): TGTGCCAGCAGCTTGTCTGGAAACACCATATATTTT. Its translation: CASSLSGNTIYF.

The chain carries TRBV4-2 and TRBJ1-1, with D possibly matching TRBD1 (5 bases). V gave up 8 bases and J gave up 2 bases, with 12 bases separating them. This CDR3 comprises 13 residues. From germline, CDR1 is LGHNA and CDR2 YNFKEQ. CDR3 sequence: CASAGDRNTEAFF. CDR3 DNA: TGTGCCAGCGCCGGGGACCGTAACACTGAAGCTTTCTTT.

The chain joins TRBV25-1 to TRBJ2-3; D gene unclear. CDR1 and CDR2 (germline): MGHDK, SYGVNS. The V gene lost 7 bases and the J gene lost 2 bases, with 7 bases spanning the gap. CDR3 length: 12 residues. The CDR3 coding sequence is TGTGCCAGCACCGAAGACACAGATACGCAGTATTTT. The encoded protein is CASTEDTDTQYF.